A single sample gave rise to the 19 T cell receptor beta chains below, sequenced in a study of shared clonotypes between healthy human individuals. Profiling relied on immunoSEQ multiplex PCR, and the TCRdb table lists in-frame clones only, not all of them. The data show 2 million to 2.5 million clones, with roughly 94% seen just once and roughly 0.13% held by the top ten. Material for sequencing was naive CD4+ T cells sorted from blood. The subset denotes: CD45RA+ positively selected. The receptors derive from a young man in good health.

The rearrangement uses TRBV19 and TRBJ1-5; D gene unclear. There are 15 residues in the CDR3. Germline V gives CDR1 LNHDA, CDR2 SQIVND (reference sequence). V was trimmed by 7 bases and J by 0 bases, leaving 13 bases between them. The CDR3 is CASNERPDSNQPQHF. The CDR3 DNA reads TGTGCCAGTAACGAGCGACCGGATAGCAATCAGCCCCAGCATTTT.

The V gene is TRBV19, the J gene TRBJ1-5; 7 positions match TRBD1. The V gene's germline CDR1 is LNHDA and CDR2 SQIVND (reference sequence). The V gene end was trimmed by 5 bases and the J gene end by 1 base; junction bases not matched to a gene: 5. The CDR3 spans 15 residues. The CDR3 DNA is TGTGCCAGTAGTCCTGACAGGGCGAGCAATCAGCCCCAGCATTTT. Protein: CASSPDRASNQPQHF. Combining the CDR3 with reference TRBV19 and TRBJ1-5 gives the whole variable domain DGGITQSPKYLFRKEGQNVTLSCEQNLNHDAMYWYRQDPGQGLRLIYYSQIVNDFQKGDIAEGYSVSREKKESFPLTVTSAQKNPTAFYLCASSPDRASNQPQHFGDGTRLSIL.

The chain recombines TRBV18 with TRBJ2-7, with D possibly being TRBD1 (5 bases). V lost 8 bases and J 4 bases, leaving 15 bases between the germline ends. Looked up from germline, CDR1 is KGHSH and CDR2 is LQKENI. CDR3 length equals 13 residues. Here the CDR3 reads CASTRQLNYEQYF. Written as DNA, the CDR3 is TGTGCCAGCACCAGACAGCTTAATTACGAGCAGTACTTC.

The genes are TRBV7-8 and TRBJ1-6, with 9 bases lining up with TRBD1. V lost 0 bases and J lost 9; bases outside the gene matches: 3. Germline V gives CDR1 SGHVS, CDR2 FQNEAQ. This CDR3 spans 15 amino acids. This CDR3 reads CASSLARTGASPLHF. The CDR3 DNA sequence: TGTGCCAGCAGCTTAGCGCGGACAGGGGCTTCACCCCTCCACTTT. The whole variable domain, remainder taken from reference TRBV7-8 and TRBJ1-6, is GAGVSQSPRYKVAKRGQDVALRCDPISGHVSLFWYQQALGQGPEFLTYFQNEAQLDKSGLPSDRFFAERPEGSVSTLKIQRTQQEDSAVYLCASSLARTGASPLHFGNGTRLTVT.

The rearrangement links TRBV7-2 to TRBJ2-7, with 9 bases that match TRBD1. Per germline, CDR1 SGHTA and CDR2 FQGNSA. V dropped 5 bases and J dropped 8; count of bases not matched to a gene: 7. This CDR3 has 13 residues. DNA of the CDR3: TGTGCCAGCAGCCCCGGACAGGGGTCGCAGCAGTACTTC. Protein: CASSPGQGSQQYF.

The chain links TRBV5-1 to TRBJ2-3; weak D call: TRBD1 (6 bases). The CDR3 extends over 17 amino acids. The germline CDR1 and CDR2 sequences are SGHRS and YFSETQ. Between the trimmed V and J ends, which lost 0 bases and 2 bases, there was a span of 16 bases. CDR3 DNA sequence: TGCGCCAGCAGCTTGGGGGGAACAACAGGGAACACAGATACGCAGTATTTT. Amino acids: CASSLGGTTGNTDTQYF.

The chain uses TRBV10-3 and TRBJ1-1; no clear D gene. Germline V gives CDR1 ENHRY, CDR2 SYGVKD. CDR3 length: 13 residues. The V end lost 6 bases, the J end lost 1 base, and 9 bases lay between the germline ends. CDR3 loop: CAIRDGGNTEAFF. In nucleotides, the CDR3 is TGTGCCATCAGGGATGGCGGGAACACTGAAGCTTTCTTT.

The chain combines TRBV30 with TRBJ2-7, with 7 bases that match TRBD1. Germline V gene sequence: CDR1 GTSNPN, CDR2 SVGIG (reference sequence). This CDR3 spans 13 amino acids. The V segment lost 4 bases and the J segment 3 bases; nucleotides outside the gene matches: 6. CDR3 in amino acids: CAWTGHRGYEQYF. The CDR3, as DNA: TGTGCCTGGACGGGTCACAGGGGCTACGAGCAGTACTTC.

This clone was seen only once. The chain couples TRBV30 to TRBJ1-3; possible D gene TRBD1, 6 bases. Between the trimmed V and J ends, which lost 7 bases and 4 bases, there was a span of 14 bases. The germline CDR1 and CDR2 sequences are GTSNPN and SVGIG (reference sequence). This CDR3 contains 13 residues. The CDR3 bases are TGTGCCTTCGACAGGAAAACCGGAAACACCATATATTTT. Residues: CAFDRKTGNTIYF.

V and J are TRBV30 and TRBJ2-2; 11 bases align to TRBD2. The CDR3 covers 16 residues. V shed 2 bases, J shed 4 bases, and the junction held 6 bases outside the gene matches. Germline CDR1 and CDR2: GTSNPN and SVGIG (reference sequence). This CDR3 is CAWSLAGGPGTGELFF. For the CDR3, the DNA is TGTGCCTGGAGTTTAGCGGGAGGGCCAGGCACCGGGGAGCTGTTTTTT.

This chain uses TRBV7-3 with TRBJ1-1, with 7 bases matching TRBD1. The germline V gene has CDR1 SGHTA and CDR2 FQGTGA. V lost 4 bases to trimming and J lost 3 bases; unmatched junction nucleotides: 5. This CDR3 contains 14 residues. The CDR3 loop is CASSSGQPYTEAFF. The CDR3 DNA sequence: TGTGCCAGCAGCTCGGGACAGCCCTACACTGAAGCTTTCTTT.

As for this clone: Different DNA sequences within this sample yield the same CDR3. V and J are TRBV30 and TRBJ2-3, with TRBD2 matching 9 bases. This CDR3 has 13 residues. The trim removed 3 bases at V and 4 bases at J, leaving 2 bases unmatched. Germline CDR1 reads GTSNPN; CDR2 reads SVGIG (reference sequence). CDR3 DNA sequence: TGTGCCTGGAGCGCGGGAGGGCCAGATACGCAGTATTTT. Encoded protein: CAWSAGGPDTQYF.

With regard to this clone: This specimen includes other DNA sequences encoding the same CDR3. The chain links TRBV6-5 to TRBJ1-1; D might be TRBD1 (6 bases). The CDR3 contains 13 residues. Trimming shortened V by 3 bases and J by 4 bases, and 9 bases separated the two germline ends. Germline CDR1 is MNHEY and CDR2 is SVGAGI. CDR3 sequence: CASSYGGGTEAFF. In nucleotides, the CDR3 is TGTGCCAGCAGTTATGGGGGCGGCACTGAAGCTTTCTTT.

CDR3 amino acids: CAINPSGGTYEQYF. CDR3 sequence (DNA): TGTGCCATCAACCCTAGCGGGGGCACCTACGAGCAGTACTTC. This chain connects TRBV10-3 to TRBJ2-7, with 10 bases aligning to TRBD2. The CDR3 contains 14 residues. Unmatched junction bases numbered 5, after V lost 7 bases and J lost 2 bases. Germline lookup yields CDR1 ENHRY and CDR2 SYGVKD.

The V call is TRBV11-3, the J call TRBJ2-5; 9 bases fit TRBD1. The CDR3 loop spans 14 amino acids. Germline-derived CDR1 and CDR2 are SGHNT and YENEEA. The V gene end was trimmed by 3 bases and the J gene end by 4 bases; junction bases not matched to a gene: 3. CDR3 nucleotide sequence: TGTGCCAGCAGCTTGGGACAGGGAGGAGAGACCCAGTACTTC. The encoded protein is CASSLGQGGETQYF.

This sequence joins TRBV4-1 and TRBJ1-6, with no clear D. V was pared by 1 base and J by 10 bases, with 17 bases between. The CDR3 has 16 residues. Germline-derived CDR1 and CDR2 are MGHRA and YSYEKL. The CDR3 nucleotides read TGCGCCAGCAGCCAAGCTATTCCAGGACGCAGCTCACCCCTCCACTTT. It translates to CASSQAIPGRSSPLHF.

The CDR3 DNA is TGTGCCAGTACAGGGACCAACTATGGCTACACCTTC. Translation: CASTGTNYGYTF. This chain uses TRBV19 with TRBJ1-2, with TRBD1 as a possible D gene (5 bases). Germline V gene sequence: CDR1 LNHDA, CDR2 SQIVND (reference sequence). The V and J ends lost 7 bases and 2 bases respectively, with 8 bases between them. CDR3 length: 12 amino acids.

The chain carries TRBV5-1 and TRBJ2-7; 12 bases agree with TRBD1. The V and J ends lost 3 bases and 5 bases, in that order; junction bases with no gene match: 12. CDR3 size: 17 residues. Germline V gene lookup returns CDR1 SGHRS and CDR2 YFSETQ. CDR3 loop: CASSSPWGQGAIDEQYF. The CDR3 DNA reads TGCGCCAGCAGCTCCCCCTGGGGACAGGGGGCGATCGACGAGCAGTACTTC. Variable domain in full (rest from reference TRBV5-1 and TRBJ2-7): KAGVTQTPRYLIKTRGQQVTLSCSPISGHRSVSWYQQTPGQGLQFLFEYFSETQRNKGNFPGRFSGRQFSNSRSEMNVSTLELGDSALYLCASSSPWGQGAIDEQYFGPGTRLTVT.

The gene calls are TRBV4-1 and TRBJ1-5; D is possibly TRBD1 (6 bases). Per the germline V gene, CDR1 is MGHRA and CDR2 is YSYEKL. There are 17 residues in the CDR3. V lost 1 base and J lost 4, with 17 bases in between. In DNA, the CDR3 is TGCGCCAGCAGCCAAGTGGAGGAGACAGGCCCTAATCAGCCCCAGCATTTT. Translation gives CASSQVEETGPNQPQHF.